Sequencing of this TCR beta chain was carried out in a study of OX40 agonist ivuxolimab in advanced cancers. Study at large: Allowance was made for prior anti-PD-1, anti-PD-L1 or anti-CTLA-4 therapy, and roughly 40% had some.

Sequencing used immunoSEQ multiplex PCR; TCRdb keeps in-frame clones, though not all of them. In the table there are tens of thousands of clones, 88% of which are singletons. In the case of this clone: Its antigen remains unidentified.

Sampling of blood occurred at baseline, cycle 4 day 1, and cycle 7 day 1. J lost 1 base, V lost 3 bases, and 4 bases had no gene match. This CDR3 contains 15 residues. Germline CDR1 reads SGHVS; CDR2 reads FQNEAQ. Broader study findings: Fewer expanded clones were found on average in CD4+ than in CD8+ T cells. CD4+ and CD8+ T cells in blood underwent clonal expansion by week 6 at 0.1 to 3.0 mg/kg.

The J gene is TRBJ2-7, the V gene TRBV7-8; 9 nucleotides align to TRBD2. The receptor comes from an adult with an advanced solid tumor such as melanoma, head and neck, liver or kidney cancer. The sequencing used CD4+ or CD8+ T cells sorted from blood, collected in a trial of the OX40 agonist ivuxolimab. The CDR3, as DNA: TGTGCCAGCAGCTTGACTAGCGGTGTTTCCTACGAGCAGTACTTC. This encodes CASSLTSGVSYEQYF.